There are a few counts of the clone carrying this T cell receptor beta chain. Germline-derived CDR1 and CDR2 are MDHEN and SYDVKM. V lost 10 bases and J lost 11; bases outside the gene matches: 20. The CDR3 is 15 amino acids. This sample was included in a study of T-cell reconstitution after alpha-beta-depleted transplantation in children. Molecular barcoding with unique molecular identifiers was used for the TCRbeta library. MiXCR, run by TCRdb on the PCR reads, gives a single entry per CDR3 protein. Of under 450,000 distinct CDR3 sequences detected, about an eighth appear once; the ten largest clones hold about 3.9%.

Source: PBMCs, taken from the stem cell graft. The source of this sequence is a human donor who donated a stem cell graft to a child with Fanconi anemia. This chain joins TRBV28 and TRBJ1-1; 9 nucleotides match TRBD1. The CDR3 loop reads CATRTGQGEAPVAFF. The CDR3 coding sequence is TGTGCCACCCGCACGGGACAGGGCGAGGCCCCAGTGGCTTTCTTT.